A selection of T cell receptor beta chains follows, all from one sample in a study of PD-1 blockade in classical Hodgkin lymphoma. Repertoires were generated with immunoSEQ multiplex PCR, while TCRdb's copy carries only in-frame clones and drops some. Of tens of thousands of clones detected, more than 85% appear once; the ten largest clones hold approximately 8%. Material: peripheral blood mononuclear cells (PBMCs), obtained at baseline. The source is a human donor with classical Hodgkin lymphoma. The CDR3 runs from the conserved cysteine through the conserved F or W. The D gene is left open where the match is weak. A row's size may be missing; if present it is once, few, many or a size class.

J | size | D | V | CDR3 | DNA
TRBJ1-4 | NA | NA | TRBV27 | CASSPWVAGINEKLFF | TGTGCCAGCAGTCCCTGGGTCGCAGGAATAAATGAAAAACTGTTTTTT
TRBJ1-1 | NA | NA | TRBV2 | CASSDQGATEAFF | TGTGCCAGCAGTGATCAGGGCGCCACTGAAGCTTTCTTT
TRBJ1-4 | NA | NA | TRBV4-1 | CASSQHRDNPVGELFF | TGCGCCAGCAGCCAACACCGGGACAACCCCGTCGGGGAACTGTTTTTT
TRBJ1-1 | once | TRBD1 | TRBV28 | CASSFGQGLSEAFF | TGTGCCAGCAGTTTCGGACAGGGTTTGTCCGAAGCTTTCTTT
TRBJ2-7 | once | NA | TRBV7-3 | CASSLFPDYEQYF | TGTGCCAGCAGCTTATTCCCAGACTACGAGCAGTACTTC
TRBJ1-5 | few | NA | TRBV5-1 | CASSLGSNQPQHF | TGCGCCAGCAGCTTGGGTAGCAATCAGCCCCAGCATTTT
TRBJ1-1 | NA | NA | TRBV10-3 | CAISESGGFLSGEFEAFF | TGTGCCATCAGTGAGTCTGGGGGATTTTTGTCAGGGGAGTTTGAAGCTTTCTTT
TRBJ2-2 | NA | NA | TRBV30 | CAWSEGYTGELFF | TGTGCCTGGAGTGAGGGATACACCGGGGAGCTGTTTTTT
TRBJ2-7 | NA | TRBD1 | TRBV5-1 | CASGHGQGSHEQYF | TGCGCCAGCGGCCACGGACAGGGGAGCCACGAGCAGTACTTC
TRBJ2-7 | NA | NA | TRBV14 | CASSRVASEQYF | TGTGCCAGCAGCCGAGTGGCCTCCGAGCAGTACTTC
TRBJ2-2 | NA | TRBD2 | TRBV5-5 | CASSPTSANTGELFF | TGTGCCAGCAGCCCGACTAGCGCGAACACCGGGGAGCTGTTTTTT
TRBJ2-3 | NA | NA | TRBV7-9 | CASSLVLTDTQYF | TGTGCCAGCAGCTTAGTCTTGACAGATACGCAGTATTTT
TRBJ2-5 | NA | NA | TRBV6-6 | CASVGNGETQYF | TGTGCCAGCGTAGGGAATGGAGAGACCCAGTACTTC
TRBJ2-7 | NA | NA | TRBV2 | CASSEIRVSDEQYF | TGTGCCAGCAGTGAAATAAGGGTTTCGGACGAGCAGTACTTC
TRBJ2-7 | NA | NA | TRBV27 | CASSLKVGSYEQYF | TGTGCCAGCAGTTTAAAGGTTGGGTCCTACGAGCAGTACTTC
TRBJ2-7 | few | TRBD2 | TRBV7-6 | CASSLVGLEAVEQYF | TGTGCCAGCAGCTTAGTAGGACTAGAAGCGGTCGAGCAGTACTTC
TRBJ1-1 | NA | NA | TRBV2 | CASSEESDPTEAFF | TGTGCCAGCAGTGAAGAGTCGGACCCCACTGAAGCTTTCTTT
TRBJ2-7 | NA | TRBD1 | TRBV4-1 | CASSLGTGLKEQYF | TGCGCCAGCAGCCTTGGGACAGGGCTGAAGGAGCAGTACTTC
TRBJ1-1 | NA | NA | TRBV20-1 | CSALWVAKAFF | TGCAGTGCCTTATGGGTCGCGAAAGCTTTCTTT
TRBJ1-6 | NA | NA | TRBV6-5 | CASSYGVGGGTPLHF | TGTGCCAGCAGTTACGGGGTAGGAGGAGGAACACCCCTCCACTTT
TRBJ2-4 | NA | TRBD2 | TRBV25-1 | CASSQQGLAGPKNIQYF | TGTGCCAGCAGCCAGCAGGGACTAGCGGGGCCGAAAAACATTCAGTACTTC
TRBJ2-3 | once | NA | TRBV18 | CASSPPSTDTQYF | TGTGCCAGCTCACCTCCTAGCACAGATACGCAGTATTTT
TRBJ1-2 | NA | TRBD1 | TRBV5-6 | CASSLDLYRGRIDYGYTF | TGTGCCAGCAGCTTGGACTTATACAGGGGGCGCATCGACTATGGCTACACCTTC
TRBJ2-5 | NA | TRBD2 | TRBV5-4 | CASSTGTSGIEETQYF | TGTGCCAGCAGCACTGGGACTAGCGGGATCGAAGAGACCCAGTACTTC
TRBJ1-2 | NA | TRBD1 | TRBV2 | CASSRWTGDAANYGYTF | TGTGCCAGCAGTCGGTGGACAGGGGACGCAGCTAACTATGGCTACACCTTC
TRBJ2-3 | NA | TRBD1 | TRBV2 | CARQGAGDTQYF | TGTGCCAGACAGGGGGCGGGAGATACGCAGTATTTT
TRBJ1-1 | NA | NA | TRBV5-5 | CASLSQVTNTEAFF | TGTGCCAGCCTGAGTCAAGTGACGAACACTGAAGCTTTCTTT
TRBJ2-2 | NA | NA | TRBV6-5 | CASSLTGELFF | TGTGCCAGCAGTCTGACCGGGGAGCTGTTTTTT
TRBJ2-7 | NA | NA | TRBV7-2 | CASSLKERSKDSHEQYF | TGTGCCAGCAGCTTAAAGGAGAGGTCAAAGGACAGTCACGAGCAGTACTTC
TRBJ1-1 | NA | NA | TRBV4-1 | CASSLPAGPMNTEAFF | TGCGCCAGCAGCCTACCCGCGGGGCCAATGAACACTGAAGCTTTCTTT
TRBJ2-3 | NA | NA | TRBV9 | CASSVYTDTQYF | TGTGCCAGCAGCGTGTATACAGATACGCAGTATTTT
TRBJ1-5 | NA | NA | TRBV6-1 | CASSERGIQPQHF | TGTGCCAGCAGTGAAAGAGGGATTCAGCCCCAGCATTTT
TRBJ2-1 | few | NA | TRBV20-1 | CSARHGNEQFF | TGCAGTGCCCGCCACGGGAATGAGCAGTTCTTC
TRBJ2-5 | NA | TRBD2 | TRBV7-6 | CASSLGYRNHSSGRARETQYF | TGTGCCAGCAGCTTAGGATACAGGAACCATTCTAGCGGGAGGGCCAGAGAGACCCAGTACTTC